The 12 T cell receptor beta chains below all came from one sample that was sequenced in a study of blood T cells in healthy people across ages. The authors ran a second PCR of roughly 6 to 12 cycles using a sample-barcoded 5' primer and a J-beta primer mix. From the 5' RACE reads, TCRdb called clonotypes with MiXCR, one entry per CDR3 protein. The sample contains 750,000 to 850,000 distinct CDR3 sequences, just under 25% of which appear only once. The same sample was also used in a study of T cells of mothers and their children.

The sequenced sample consisted of blood. These receptors were collected from a boy aged 10-17 years in good health.

V is TRBV12-3 or TRBV12-4 and J is TRBJ2-5; possible D gene TRBD1, 6 bases. Trimming removed 3 bases at V and 5 bases at J, with 10 bases between. This CDR3 has 13 residues. This CDR3 reads CASSFSRGETQYF. CDR3 sequence (DNA): TGTGCCAGCAGTTTTTCTAGGGGGGAGACCCAGTACTTC.

This clonotype was seen only a few times. The chain is built from TRBV14 and TRBJ2-7; D may match TRBD1 or TRBD2 (5 bases each). The CDR3 covers 15 residues. The germline CDR1 and CDR2 sequences are SGHDN and FVKESK. V was cut by 1 base and J by 3 bases, with 13 bases left in between. The DNA of the CDR3 is TGTGCCAGCAGCCAAGGGGTCCGAGGGGTCTACGAGCAGTACTTC. Its translation is CASSQGVRGVYEQYF.

The V and J genes are TRBV5-1 and TRBJ1-2; TRBD1 matches at 7 bases. Trimming cost V 0 bases and J 5 bases; bases outside gene matches: 4. CDR3 length equals 14 residues. Germline CDR1 SGHRS, CDR2 YFSETQ. This CDR3 is CASSLGTGVYGYTF. CDR3 DNA sequence: TGCGCCAGCAGCTTGGGAACAGGGGTTTATGGCTACACCTTC.

V gene TRBV29-1 combines with J gene TRBJ2-5; D possibly matches TRBD1 or TRBD2 (7 bases each). Gene TRBJ2-7 matches the end of the DNA better, so the J call may be wrong. The CDR3 is made up of 13 amino acids. Per germline, CDR1 SQVTM and CDR2 ANQGSEA. The DNA of the CDR3 is TGCAGCGTTGTTTTCAGGGGGGGAAACGAGCAGTACTTC. Its protein is CSVVFRGGNEQYF.

This clonotype was counted between two and nine times. J is TRBJ1-5 and V is TRBV7-2; D perhaps matches TRBD1 (6 bases). Germline V gene data show CDR1 as SGHTA and CDR2 as FQGNSA. V was shortened by 1 base and J by 5 bases, with 12 bases between the two germline ends. CDR3 size: 15 residues. The DNA of the CDR3 is TGTGCCAGCAGCTTAGATCAGGGGAATCATCAGCCCCAGCATTTT. Translation gives CASSLDQGNHQPQHF.

The V gene is TRBV20-1, the J gene TRBJ1-5, with D perhaps matching TRBD1 (5 bases). The CDR3 is 15 amino acids. Per the germline V gene, CDR1 is DFQATT and CDR2 is SNEGSKA (reference sequence). The germline V and J ends were trimmed by 5 bases and 5 bases, with 19 bases remaining between them. In DNA form, the CDR3 reads TGCAGTGCTGTGCCGGGGACGGCTTCCGATCAGCCCCAGCATTTT. Protein: CSAVPGTASDQPQHF.

V gene TRBV9 combines with J gene TRBJ2-1; D gene unclear. This CDR3 is built from 14 residues. With 4 bases removed from V and 0 bases from J, the gap between germline ends came to 8 bases. The germline gives CDR1 SGDLS, CDR2 YYNGEE. CDR3 in DNA: TGTGCCAGCAGCCCCAGTTCCTCCTACAATGAGCAGTTCTTC. Its translation: CASSPSSSYNEQFF.

The count of this clonotype is one. The chain employs TRBV20-1 and TRBJ2-2; possibly TRBD1 or TRBD2 for D (5 bases each). The V gene's germline CDR1 is DFQATT and CDR2 SNEGSKA (reference sequence). Trimming removed 0 bases at V and 8 bases at J, with 19 bases between. CDR3 length equals 16 residues. CDR3 loop: CSARDRWGGPRGELFF. In DNA, the CDR3 is TGCAGTGCTAGAGATAGGTGGGGCGGGCCGAGAGGGGAGCTGTTTTTT.

In its sample, this clonotype is medium-sized (0.01 to 0.1%). The gene calls are TRBV7-2 and TRBJ1-3; D is unresolved. The length of the CDR3 is 16 residues. Germline V gene sequence: CDR1 SGHTA, CDR2 FQGNSA. V lost 1 base, J lost 2 bases, and 12 bases lay in between. The CDR3 nucleotides read TGTGCCAGCAGCTTAGTATACGGAGTGGCTGGAAACACCATATATTTT. It encodes CASSLVYGVAGNTIYF. Looking up the rest from reference TRBV7-2 and TRBJ1-3 gives the full variable domain: GAGVSQSPSNKVTEKGKDVELRCDPISGHTALYWYRQSLGQGLEFLIYFQGNSAPDKSGLPSDRFSAERTGGSVSTLTIQRTQQEDSAVYLCASSLVYGVAGNTIYFGEGSWLTVV.

This clonotype was counted between two and nine times. A read error may be the cause here, since a much bigger clone is one base away. The chain joins TRBV20-1 to TRBJ2-5, with 7 bases that match TRBD2. Germline V gene data show CDR1 as DFQATT and CDR2 as SNEGSKA (reference sequence). This CDR3 region has 15 residues. The CDR3 reads CSAREPGLLQETQHF. CDR3 coding DNA: TGCAGTGCTAGAGAACCGGGACTACTACAAGAGACCCAGCACTTC.

This clonotype was seen a handful of times. This chain joins TRBV28 and TRBJ1-2; D call uncertain. The CDR3 spans 16 residues. V was shortened by 8 bases and J by 0 bases, with 19 bases between the two germline ends. Per the germline V gene, CDR1 is MDHEN and CDR2 is SYDVKM. The CDR3 sequence: CASGIPVNSANYGYTF. The CDR3 nucleotides read TGTGCCAGCGGCATACCAGTCAACAGCGCTAACTATGGCTACACCTTC.

This clonotype has just a few counts. The V and J genes are TRBV7-2 and TRBJ1-6; 9 bases line up with TRBD1. Germline loops: CDR1 SGHTA, CDR2 FQGNSA. After removal of 3 bases from V and 5 bases from J, the junction contained 2 bases not matched to a gene. This CDR3 is built from 15 residues. CDR3 sequence (DNA): TGTGCCAGCAGCTTCCGGGACAGGGATAATTCACCCCTCCACTTT. It is translated as CASSFRDRDNSPLHF.